This T cell receptor beta chain was sequenced in a study of blood T cell repertoires in COVID-19. For the study at large: COVID-19 samples, acute and convalescent, were from the United States, Italy and Spain.

Only in-frame clones appear in the TCRdb table, and some are missing; sequencing was by immunoSEQ multiplex PCR. The repertoire holds over 400,000 clones, with 70% to 90% as singletons. Participant ages covered about 18 to 89 years across 20 to 25 US areas. Self-reported history from a screening survey and questionnaire set each donor's cohort. In the case of this clone: Other nucleotide sequences in the sample specify the same CDR3.

Germline-derived CDR1 and CDR2 are SGHRS and YFSETQ. V lost 3 bases to trimming and J lost 4 bases, with 13 bases between them. CDR3 length: 15 amino acids. The sequence was obtained from a woman aged 55-70 years who had recovered from COVID-19. Sequenced: PBMCs or T cells enriched from blood (not recorded which). The chain carries TRBV5-1 and TRBJ1-4, with D possibly TRBD1 on 6 matching bases. CDR3 nucleotide sequence: TGCGCCAGCAGCTACCAGACAGGACGTAATGAAAAACTGTTTTTT. Translation gives CASSYQTGRNEKLFF.